Listed below are T cell receptor beta chains from one sample, sequenced in a study of blood T cells in healthy people across ages. TCRdb reprocessed the 5' RACE reads with MiXCR, giving one entry per CDR3 protein. The table shows roughly 1.7 million distinct CDR3 sequences, with about 32% occurring only once. The sequencing sample was made of blood. All receptors derive from a woman aged 30 to 39 in good health. Each CDR3 is given with its conserved first and last residue. D genes are given only for firm matches. Part of the rows lack a size; the others show once, few, many or a class for expanded clones.

d_call j_call clone_size v_call cdr3_aa cdr3_nt
TRBD2 TRBJ2-3 . TRBV10-1 CASSGSSGSNTQYF TGCGCCAGTAGTGGGAGTAGCGGGAGCAATACGCAGTATTTT
TRBD2 TRBJ2-3 few TRBV6-2/TRBV6-3 CASSPYGREYSDTQYF TGTGCCAGCAGCCCCTACGGGCGGGAGTATTCAGATACGCAGTATTTT
TRBD2 TRBJ2-3 . TRBV3-1 CASARLAGPEDTQYF TGTGCCAGCGCTCGACTAGCGGGACCTGAGGATACGCAGTATTTT
. TRBJ2-5 . TRBV6-5 CASSTAPEGVGETQYF TGTGCCAGCAGTACTGCACCGGAGGGAGTGGGGGAGACCCAGTACTTC
TRBD1 TRBJ2-3 few TRBV7-9 CASRGTGGTTDTQYF TGTGCCAGCAGGGGGACAGGGGGAACCACAGATACGCAGTATTTT
TRBD2 TRBJ2-7 . TRBV7-9 CASSATSGGTSYEQYF TGTGCCAGCAGCGCAACTAGCGGGGGGACCTCCTACGAGCAGTACTTC
. TRBJ2-5 . TRBV20-1 CSAHLSGGREPQYF TGCAGTGCCCATCTGTCAGGAGGGCGAGAGCCCCAGTACTTC
. TRBJ2-6 few TRBV6-5 CASRRGGFGANVLTF TGTGCCAGCAGAAGGGGGGGATTTGGGGCCAACGTCCTGACTTTC
. TRBJ1-2 . TRBV7-8 CASSLPLDLLTNYGYTF TGTGCCAGCAGCTTACCTTTAGACTTACTCACTAACTATGGCTACACCTTC
TRBD1 TRBJ2-5 . TRBV4-1 CASSQGGQNQETQYF TGCGCCAGCAGCCAAGGGGGACAGAATCAAGAGACCCAGTACTTC
. TRBJ2-7 . TRBV10-3 CAISETVAEQYF TGTGCCATCAGTGAGACTGTCGCCGAGCAGTACTTC
TRBD2 TRBJ2-5 few TRBV5-1 CASSSGGGRGETQYF TGCGCCAGCAGCTCGGGGGGGGGACGCGGAGAGACCCAGTACTTC
TRBD2 TRBJ2-5 few TRBV7-6 CASSLSLAGYSETQYF TGTGCCAGCAGCTTAAGCCTAGCGGGATACTCAGAGACCCAGTACTTC
. TRBJ2-3 . TRBV2 CASRGHLTDTQYF TGTGCCAGCAGGGGACACTTAACAGATACGCAGTATTTT
. TRBJ2-7 few TRBV12-3/TRBV12-4 CASSLAISEQYF TGTGCCAGCAGTTTAGCGATTTCCGAGCAGTACTTC
TRBD2 TRBJ2-1 few TRBV6-2/TRBV6-3 CASSFTGRGAHNEQFF TGTGCCAGCAGTTTCACGGGGCGGGGGGCCCACAATGAGCAGTTCTTC
. TRBJ2-6 few TRBV4-1 CASSQDQNSGANVLTF TGCGCCAGCAGCCAAGATCAAAACTCTGGGGCCAACGTCCTGACTTTC
TRBD1 TRBJ2-7 . TRBV2 CASSEALLTGGSSYEQYF TGTGCCAGCAGTGAAGCGCTTCTAACAGGGGGTAGCTCCTACGAGCAGTACTTC
TRBD1 TRBJ1-1 . TRBV20-1 CSAEEGATEAFF TGCAGTGCTGAGGAGGGGGCTACTGAAGCTTTCTTT
. TRBJ2-3 . TRBV10-3 CAISESLTDTQYF TGTGCCATCAGTGAGAGTTTGACAGATACGCAGTATTTT
TRBD1 TRBJ2-3 many TRBV28 CASRIQGEADTQYF TGTGCCAGCAGGATACAGGGGGAGGCAGATACGCAGTATTTT
TRBD2 TRBJ2-1 few TRBV5-1 CASTLPLAECNEQFF TGCGCCAGCACCCTCCCACTAGCGGAATGCAATGAGCAGTTCTTC
. TRBJ2-7 . TRBV6-6 CASSYGQESWEQYF TGTGCCAGCAGTTACGGTCAGGAGTCTTGGGAGCAGTACTTC
TRBD2 TRBJ2-5 . TRBV6-5 CASSYGASGVQETQYF TGTGCCAGCAGTTACGGAGCTAGCGGGGTCCAAGAGACCCAGTACTTC
TRBD1 TRBJ1-2 few TRBV28 CASRHYTGGYYGYTF TGTGCCAGCAGACACTACACAGGGGGCTACTATGGCTACACCTTC
. TRBJ2-3 few TRBV7-9 CASSLAVGAPSTDTQYF TGTGCCAGCAGCTTAGCTGTGGGGGCCCCTAGCACAGATACGCAGTATTTT
. TRBJ1-1 many TRBV5-1 CASSLEGLNTEAFF TGCGCCAGCAGCTTGGAGGGGCTGAACACTGAAGCTTTCTTT
. TRBJ1-6 . TRBV7-3 CASRYTGRNSPLHF TGTGCCAGCAGGTACACAGGCAGAAATTCACCCCTCCACTTT
. TRBJ2-1 few TRBV4-1 CASSQERPNEQFF TGCGCCAGCAGCCAAGAGCGACCCAATGAGCAGTTCTTC
TRBD2 TRBJ2-5 . TRBV20-1 CSARSGTSGSQETQYF TGCAGTGCACGGTCCGGGACTAGCGGGTCCCAAGAGACCCAGTACTTC
. TRBJ2-2 few TRBV10-3 CAISESGGPDTGELFF TGTGCCATCAGTGAGTCTGGCGGCCCCGACACCGGGGAGCTGTTTTTT
. TRBJ1-1 . TRBV20-1 CSASPGNSMNTEAFF TGCAGTGCTAGCCCCGGGAATTCCATGAACACTGAAGCTTTCTTT
TRBD2 TRBJ2-5 few TRBV10-3 CAISATSVPNLRETQYF TGTGCCATCAGCGCAACTAGCGTTCCGAACCTGAGGGAGACCCAGTACTTC
. TRBJ2-3 . TRBV21-1 CASSKAVYNTDTQYF TGTGCCAGCAGCAAAGCTGTCTACAACACAGATACGCAGTATTTT
. TRBJ2-1 . TRBV18 CASSPPLTGDNNEQFF TGTGCCAGCTCACCACCGTTAACGGGAGATAACAATGAGCAGTTCTTC
. TRBJ2-3 once TRBV9 CASEGPSTDTQYF TGTGCCAGCGAGGGACCCTCCACAGATACGCAGTATTTT
TRBD2 TRBJ2-1 many TRBV10-1 CASSESVLRGGNEQFF TGCGCCAGCAGTGAGTCGGTTCTGCGGGGGGGAAATGAGCAGTTCTTC
. TRBJ1-1 . TRBV9 CASSAGYGEGATEAFF TGTGCCAGCAGCGCAGGATATGGGGAGGGAGCCACTGAAGCTTTCTTT
. TRBJ2-5 . TRBV20-1 CSARARPAASARYRVLETQYF TGCAGTGCTAGAGCGCGTCCAGCGGCTAGTGCCCGCTACCGTGTCCTGGAGACCCAGTACTTC
. TRBJ2-7 . TRBV27 CASSSLGGISEQYF TGTGCCAGCAGTTCCCTCGGAGGGATATCCGAGCAGTACTTC
. TRBJ2-7 many TRBV4-1 CASSQVSSEQYF TGCGCCAGCAGCCAAGTTAGTTCCGAGCAGTACTTC
TRBD1 TRBJ1-4 . TRBV27 CASSFARGTNEKLFF TGTGCCAGCAGTTTTGCCAGGGGGACTAATGAAAAACTGTTTTTT
. TRBJ1-1 many TRBV12-3/TRBV12-4 CASSLASNRGIRTEAFF TGTGCCAGCAGTTTAGCGTCGAACAGAGGGATACGGACTGAAGCTTTCTTT
. TRBJ2-1 . TRBV5-1 CASSSGQNGEQFF TGCGCCAGCAGCTCGGGGCAGAATGGTGAGCAGTTCTTC
TRBD2 TRBJ2-1 . TRBV20-1 CSEGGLANNEQFF TGCAGTGAGGGGGGACTAGCCAACAATGAGCAGTTCTTC
. TRBJ2-1 few TRBV20-1 CSARDSEGIGEQFF TGCAGTGCTAGGGATTCCGAGGGGATCGGTGAGCAGTTCTTC
. TRBJ1-2 few TRBV7-9 CASSQPPRRFHYGYTF TGTGCCAGCAGCCAGCCCCCCCGCAGATTCCATTATGGCTACACCTTC
. TRBJ1-1 . TRBV6-1 CASSEVRGYTEAFF TGTGCCAGCAGTGAAGTGCGGGGTTACACTGAAGCTTTCTTT
. TRBJ1-1 few TRBV5-1 CASSQAIRTEAFF TGCGCCAGCAGCCAGGCAATCAGGACTGAAGCTTTCTTT
. TRBJ1-2 few TRBV29-1 CSVEWLWDNYGYTF TGCAGCGTTGAATGGTTATGGGATAACTATGGCTACACCTTC